Each of the 16 T cell receptor beta chains below was sequenced from the same sample in a study of cytomegalovirus exposure and HLA in healthy donors. The PCR used 60 Vbeta and 13 Jbeta primers. The table came from immunoSEQ multiplex PCR; TCRdb's copy has only in-frame clones and leaves some out. The sample gives approximately 55,000 clones, around 81% of which show up once; about 2.5% is in the top ten. Material for sequencing was PBMCs. The receptors stem from a boy aged 5-17 years in good health and CMV-seropositive.

This clone was counted only a few times. V and J are TRBV18 and TRBJ2-5, with D perhaps matching TRBD1 (7 bases). CDR3 size: 15 residues. Between the trimmed V and J ends, which lost 1 base and 5 bases, there was a span of 14 bases. Germline assignment: CDR1 KGHSH and CDR2 LQKENI. CDR3 residues: CASSPRQGGMETQYF. As DNA, the CDR3 is TGTGCCAGCTCACCACGACAGGGCGGGATGGAGACCCAGTACTTC.

The chain uses TRBV10-3 and TRBJ2-1, with unresolved D. The CDR3 has 13 residues. Germline loops: CDR1 ENHRY, CDR2 SYGVKD. V was shortened by 8 bases and J by 7 bases, with 15 bases between the two germline ends. DNA for the CDR3: TGTGCCATCGCTGGGCAGTCGATTAATGAGCAGTTCTTC. This codes for CAIAGQSINEQFF.

The V gene is TRBV19, the J gene TRBJ1-1; maybe TRBD1 (5 bases). The CDR3 has 13 amino acids. The V and J ends lost 5 bases and 6 bases respectively, with 13 bases between them. Germline-derived CDR1 and CDR2 are LNHDA and SQIVND (reference sequence). CDR3 loop: CASSYGGYAEAFF. The DNA of the CDR3 is TGTGCCAGTAGTTACGGGGGTTACGCTGAAGCTTTCTTT.

V and J are TRBV2 and TRBJ2-3, with D perhaps TRBD2 (5 bases). Trimming took 6 bases from V and 6 from J, leaving 16 bases between them. This CDR3 spans 14 amino acids. CDR1 and CDR2 (germline): SNHLY, FYNNEI. CDR3: CASREAVQMDTQYF. As DNA, the CDR3 is TGTGCCAGCAGGGAGGCCGTCCAAATGGATACGCAGTATTTT. The complete variable domain, with remaining parts taken from reference TRBV2 and TRBJ2-3, reads EPEVTQTPSHQVTQMGQEVILRCVPISNHLYFYWYRQILGQKVEFLVSFYNNEISEKSEIFDDQFSVERPDGSNFTLKIRSTKLEDSAMYFCASREAVQMDTQYFGPGTRLTVL.

In its sample, this clone was seen a few times. The chain uses TRBV7-9 and TRBJ1-5; TRBD1 might be the D (5 bases). V dropped 1 base and J dropped 0 bases, with 16 bases sitting between them. The CDR3 covers 18 residues. Germline V lookup: CDR1 SEHNR, CDR2 FQNEAQ (reference sequence). The CDR3 DNA reads as TGTGCCAGCAGCTTAGGGGGGGTGGAGACGATTAGCAATCAGCCCCAGCATTTT. This translates into CASSLGGVETISNQPQHF.

J is TRBJ1-5 and V is TRBV9, with D tentatively TRBD1 (5 bases). The germline gives CDR1 SGDLS, CDR2 YYNGEE. Trimming removed 3 bases from V and 7 bases from J, with 11 bases in between. The CDR3 spans 13 residues. The CDR3 sequence: CASSGGEGQPQHF. The DNA of the CDR3 is TGTGCCAGCAGCGGGGGGGAGGGGCAGCCCCAGCATTTT.

The V call is TRBV18, the J call TRBJ1-6, with D hard to call. This CDR3 is built from 15 residues. CDR1 KGHSH and CDR2 LQKENI come from the germline V gene. Trimming took off 2 bases at V and 7 bases at J, with 12 bases between the two ends. The CDR3 DNA reads as TGTGCCAGCTCACCAGACGGCGGGATAAATTCACCCCTCCACTTT. Its protein product is CASSPDGGINSPLHF.

With regard to this clone: The junction does not match germline at one end; this may be a read error. The chain couples TRBV7-9 to TRBJ1-1, with D perhaps TRBD1 (6 bases). CDR1 SEHNR and CDR2 FQNEAQ come from the germline V gene (reference sequence). The CDR3 covers 16 residues. This chain's CDR3 is CSSRKGGGGSGLEAFF. In DNA form, the CDR3 reads TGTTCCAGCAGAAAGGGGGGCGGGGGATCGGGGCTTGAAGCTTTCTTT.

The chain employs TRBV6-6 and TRBJ2-3; no clear D gene. The CDR3 is 13 residues long. Germline V gene lookup returns CDR1 MNHNY and CDR2 SVGAGI (reference sequence). V was cut by 5 bases and J by 1 base, with 7 bases left in between. For the CDR3, the DNA is TGTGCCAGCAGTCCCCCAGGCACAGATACGCAGTATTTT. As protein: CASSPPGTDTQYF.

A single count supports this clone. The chain's CDR3 is CASSARDKADTQYF. The CDR3 nucleotides read TGCGCCAGCAGCGCCAGGGACAAAGCAGATACGCAGTATTTT. V usage is TRBV5-1 and J usage is TRBJ2-3; TRBD1 might be the D (6 bases). This CDR3 spans 14 amino acids. With 4 bases removed from V and 4 bases from J, the gap between germline ends came to 13 bases. The germline CDR1 and CDR2 sequences are SGHRS and YFSETQ.

The rearrangement links TRBV10-3 to TRBJ1-1, with a tentative D call TRBD1 (5 bases). The CDR3 consists of 19 residues. V dropped 10 bases and J dropped 6 bases, with 36 bases sitting between them. Looked up from germline, CDR1 is ENHRY and CDR2 is SYGVKD. For the CDR3, the DNA is TGTGCCACCCGTCCGGAGTTGGGTACGCGCGGACAATATCTAGCTGAAGCTTTCTTT. This translates into CATRPELGTRGQYLAEAFF.

The chain is built from TRBV9 and TRBJ2-5; D is unclear. The CDR3 covers 14 residues. V was shortened by 1 base and J by 5 bases, with 12 bases between the two germline ends. The germline V gene encodes CDR1 SGDLS and CDR2 YYNGEE. Here the CDR3 reads CASSVRGMVETQYF. The DNA for the CDR3 is TGTGCCAGCAGCGTACGCGGTATGGTCGAGACCCAGTACTTC. The variable domain in full, completed from reference TRBV9 and TRBJ2-5, reads DSGVTQTPKHLITATGQRVTLRCSPRSGDLSVYWYQQSLDQGLQFLIQYYNGEERAKGNILERFSAQQFPDLHSELNLSSLELGDSALYFCASSVRGMVETQYFGPGTRLLVL.

This sequence joins TRBV7-2 and TRBJ1-2, with 8 bases lining up with TRBD1. J lost 8 bases, V lost 5 bases, and 19 bases had no gene match. Germline V gene sequence: CDR1 SGHTA, CDR2 FQGNSA. This CDR3 region has 17 residues. CDR3 protein: CASSRQGRPAIWLGYTF. CDR3 bases: TGTGCCAGCAGCAGACAGGGGCGACCGGCTATTTGGTTAGGCTACACCTTC.

A few counts support this clone. The chain links TRBV5-4 to TRBJ2-3, with a tentative D call TRBD2 (6 bases). Germline-derived CDR1 and CDR2 are SGHNT and YYREEE (reference sequence). The CDR3 has 13 residues. Trimming took 10 bases from V and 6 from J, leaving 18 bases between them. In DNA form, the CDR3 reads TGTGCCGCAACCCCGGGGGTGGGCGATACGCAGTATTTT. Translation gives CAATPGVGDTQYF.

A note on this clone: Sequence at one end of the junction differs from germline and may be a read error. The rearrangement joins TRBV7-9 to TRBJ2-5; no firm D call. Germline V gives CDR1 SEHNR, CDR2 FQNEAQ (reference sequence). The CDR3 runs 12 residues. The CDR3 DNA reads TGTTCCAGCAGCTTATCCTTAGAGACCCAGTACTTC. As protein: CSSSLSLETQYF.

The rearrangement links TRBV5-8 to TRBJ1-2; D perhaps matches TRBD1 (5 bases). Trimming shortened V by 1 base and J by 0 bases, and 16 bases separated the two germline ends. CDR1 and CDR2 from the germline V gene are SGHTS and YDEGEE. The CDR3 is 17 residues long. The CDR3 sequence: CASSLRGTGTANYGYTF. The CDR3 DNA is TGTGCCAGCAGCTTGCGGGGGACCGGGACCGCTAACTATGGCTACACCTTC.